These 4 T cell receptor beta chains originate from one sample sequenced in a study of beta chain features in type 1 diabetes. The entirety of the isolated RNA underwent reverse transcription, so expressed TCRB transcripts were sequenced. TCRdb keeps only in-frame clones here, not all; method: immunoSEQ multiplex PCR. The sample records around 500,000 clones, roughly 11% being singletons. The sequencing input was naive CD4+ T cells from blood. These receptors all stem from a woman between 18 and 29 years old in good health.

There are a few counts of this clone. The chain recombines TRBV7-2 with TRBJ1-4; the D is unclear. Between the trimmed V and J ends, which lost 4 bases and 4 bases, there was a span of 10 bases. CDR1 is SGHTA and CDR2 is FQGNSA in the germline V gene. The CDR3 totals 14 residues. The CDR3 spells CASSSGVLNEKLFF. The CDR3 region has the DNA TGTGCCAGCAGCTCTGGGGTCCTTAATGAAAAACTGTTTTTT. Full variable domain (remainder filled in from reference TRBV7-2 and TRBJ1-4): GAGVSQSPSNKVTEKGKDVELRCDPISGHTALYWYRQSLGQGLEFLIYFQGNSAPDKSGLPSDRFSAERTGGSVSTLTIQRTQQEDSAVYLCASSSGVLNEKLFFGSGTQLSVL.

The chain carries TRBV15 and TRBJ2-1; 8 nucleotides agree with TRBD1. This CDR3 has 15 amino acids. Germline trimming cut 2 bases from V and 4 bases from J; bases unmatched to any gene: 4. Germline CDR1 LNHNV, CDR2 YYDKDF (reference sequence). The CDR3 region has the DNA TGTGCCACCAGCAGAAAAAGACAGGGGTACAATGAGCAGTTCTTC. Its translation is CATSRKRQGYNEQFF.

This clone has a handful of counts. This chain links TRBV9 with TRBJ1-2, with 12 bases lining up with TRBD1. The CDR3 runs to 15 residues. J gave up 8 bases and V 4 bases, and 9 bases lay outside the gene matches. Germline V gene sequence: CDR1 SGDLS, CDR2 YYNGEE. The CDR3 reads CASSPRDRGLLGYTF. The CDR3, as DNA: TGTGCCAGCAGCCCCCGGGACAGGGGGCTGTTGGGCTACACCTTC.

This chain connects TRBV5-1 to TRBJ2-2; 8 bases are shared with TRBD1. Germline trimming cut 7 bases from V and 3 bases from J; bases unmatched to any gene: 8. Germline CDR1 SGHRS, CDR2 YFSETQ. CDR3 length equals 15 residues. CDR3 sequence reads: CASGQSGGDTGELFF. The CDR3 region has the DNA TGCGCCAGCGGACAATCAGGGGGCGACACCGGGGAGCTGTTTTTT. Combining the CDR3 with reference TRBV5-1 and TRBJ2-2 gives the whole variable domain KAGVTQTPRYLIKTRGQQVTLSCSPISGHRSVSWYQQTPGQGLQFLFEYFSETQRNKGNFPGRFSGRQFSNSRSEMNVSTLELGDSALYLCASGQSGGDTGELFFGEGSRLTVL.